Below are 30 T cell receptor beta chains sequenced from a single sample in a study of T cells expressing NK-cell markers. TCRdb reprocessed the 5' RACE reads; each CDR3 protein has one entry and no DNA is given. Here the sample table reports approximately 550,000 distinct CDR3 sequences. Sequencing input: blood T cells: a sorted CD56 or NKG2C T cell subset, CD4+ or CD8+ T cells, or bulk PBMC T cells (not recorded which). Source of these receptors: a man aged 18 to 30 in good health.

CDR3 sequence reads: CATSDLTGTGSNQPQHF. The V call is TRBV24-1, the J call TRBJ1-5; TCRdb proposes TRBD1, but this gene call is untestable without DNA. This CDR3 is 17 amino acids long. CDR1 and CDR2 from the germline V gene are KGHDR and SFDVKD.

The chain joins TRBV6-2 or TRBV6-3 to TRBJ2-5; the TCRdb D gene call, TRBD2, has no DNA to confirm it. CDR3 size: 15 residues. CDR1 and CDR2 (germline): MNHEY, SVGEGT. CDR3 protein: CASRPLAGVTETQYF.

The chain employs TRBV7-9 and TRBJ2-1; TCRdb returns TRBD1, unconfirmable since there is no DNA. This CDR3 region has 16 residues. In germline, CDR1 is SEHNR, CDR2 FQNEAQ (reference sequence). The CDR3 sequence is CASSVAGDSFYNEQFF.

The V gene is TRBV5-1, the J gene TRBJ2-7; TCRdb's assignment of TRBD2 cannot be checked, as there is no DNA. CDR3 length: 14 amino acids. Per the germline V gene, CDR1 is SGHRS and CDR2 is YFSETQ. CDR3 protein: CASRVGRESYEQYF.

The gene calls are TRBV30 and TRBJ2-7. This CDR3 comprises 15 residues. CDR1 is GTSNPN and CDR2 is SVGIG in the germline V gene (reference sequence). The CDR3 region is CAWSVVLVGTGEQYF. Based on the CDR3 plus reference TRBV30 and TRBJ2-7, the full variable domain is SQTIHQWPATLVQPVGSPLSLECTVEGTSNPNLYWYRQAAGRGLQLLFYSVGIGQISSEVPQNLSASRPQDRQFILSSKKLLLSDSGFYLCAWSVVLVGTGEQYFGPGTRLTVT.

J is TRBJ1-4 and V is TRBV12-3 or TRBV12-4. The CDR3 is 13 amino acids. CDR3 sequence: CASRRGGSEKLFF.

The chain uses TRBV7-3 and TRBJ2-2; TCRdb calls TRBD2, which cannot be checked without DNA. Germline values: CDR1 SGHTA, CDR2 FQGTGA. The CDR3 extends over 15 amino acids. The CDR3 reads CASSYTDSLTGELFF.

V gene TRBV24-1 combines with J gene TRBJ2-1; TCRdb's assignment of TRBD2 cannot be checked, as there is no DNA. This CDR3 region has 18 residues. Germline-derived CDR1 and CDR2 are KGHDR and SFDVKD. This CDR3 is CATRTKIAGVKLSNEQFF.

The CDR3 reads CASSPGTSGATDTQYF. The J gene is TRBJ2-3, the V gene TRBV3-1; TCRdb indicates TRBD2, and absent DNA this call remains unverified. The CDR3 contains 16 residues. Germline loops: CDR1 LGHDT, CDR2 YNNKEL (reference sequence).

This chain links TRBV20-1 with TRBJ2-2. CDR3 length equals 16 residues. Germline assignment: CDR1 DFQATT and CDR2 SNEGSKA (reference sequence). The chain's CDR3 is CSAREAGLRSTGELFF.

CDR3: CASSIGGLNNEQFF. The chain combines TRBV27 with TRBJ2-1. The CDR3 runs 14 residues. Germline assignment: CDR1 MNHEY and CDR2 SMNVEV (reference sequence).

This chain links TRBV4-3 with TRBJ2-7; TCRdb selects TRBD2, and the lack of DNA leaves this call unchecked. Germline loops: CDR1 LGHNA, CDR2 YSLEER. The CDR3 sequence is 15 residues long. CDR3 loop: CASSQGTSVAYEQYF.

The J gene is TRBJ2-5, the V gene TRBV12-3 or TRBV12-4; TCRdb reports TRBD1, a call that lacks DNA to check it against. The CDR3 runs 14 residues. The CDR3 spells CASSLNGIDGTQYF.

The CDR3 protein is CAQEKGAGELFF. The chain joins TRBV7-8 to TRBJ2-2; TCRdb reports TRBD1, a call that lacks DNA to check it against. Per the germline V gene, CDR1 is SGHVS and CDR2 is FQNEAQ. The CDR3 consists of 12 residues.

The chain couples TRBV19 to TRBJ2-1; TCRdb designates TRBD1, a call that cannot be tested without DNA. CDR1 LNHDA and CDR2 SQIVND come from the germline V gene (reference sequence). The CDR3 runs to 16 residues. CDR3 residues: CASTGGPAAVYNEQFF.

The chain combines TRBV5-1 with TRBJ2-5. CDR3 size: 13 residues. Germline-derived CDR1 and CDR2 are SGHRS and YFSETQ. CDR3 sequence reads: CASSSISVKTQYF.

This chain joins TRBV5-1 and TRBJ1-4; the D gene TCRdb calls, TRBD1, cannot be checked with no DNA. Germline lookup yields CDR1 SGHRS and CDR2 YFSETQ. The CDR3 has 14 residues. CDR3 residues: CASSLGQNNEKLFF.

The rearrangement links TRBV5-1 to TRBJ2-7; absent DNA, TCRdb's TRBD2 call cannot be checked. The CDR3 runs 16 residues. Germline CDR1 reads SGHRS; CDR2 reads YFSETQ. Here the CDR3 reads CASSLGGSGRAYEQYF.

The J gene is TRBJ2-7, the V gene TRBV14; TCRdb outputs TRBD1, but without DNA this stays unchecked. The CDR3 is made up of 17 amino acids. The V gene's germline CDR1 is SGHDN and CDR2 FVKESK. This CDR3 reads CASSQGRKSDGAYEQYF.

This chain links TRBV10-3 with TRBJ2-1; TCRdb designates TRBD2, a call that cannot be tested without DNA. In germline, CDR1 is ENHRY, CDR2 SYGVKD. This CDR3 has 15 residues. The CDR3: CAISNSGTNYNEQFF.

The chain combines TRBV11-2 with TRBJ1-2. Per germline, CDR1 SGHAT and CDR2 FQNNGV. This CDR3 spans 14 amino acids. CDR3 sequence reads: CASSLVGYGYGYTF.

The rearrangement joins TRBV11-2 to TRBJ1-6. CDR1 is SGHAT, CDR2 FQNNGV, per germline. This CDR3 has 16 amino acids. The CDR3 is CASSLDIGSYNSPLHF.

The genes are TRBV29-1 and TRBJ2-1; TCRdb proposes TRBD2, but this gene call is untestable without DNA. The CDR3 length is 13 residues. Germline V lookup: CDR1 SQVTM, CDR2 ANQGSEA. The CDR3: CSLGEGLVFEQFF.

The V gene is TRBV3-1, the J gene TRBJ2-2. CDR3 length equals 12 residues. Germline V gives CDR1 LGHDT, CDR2 YNNKEL (reference sequence). CDR3 residues: CASSSPGRELFF.

The J gene is TRBJ1-2, the V gene TRBV6-4; there is no DNA to check the TCRdb D call of TRBD1. This CDR3 is 14 amino acids long. Germline loops: CDR1 MRHNA, CDR2 SNTAGT. CDR3 region: CASSNLRTGSGYTF.

The chain carries TRBV12-3 or TRBV12-4 and TRBJ2-3; without DNA, the TCRdb call of TRBD1 cannot be checked. CDR3 length equals 15 residues. The CDR3 spells CASSLGDRVTDTQYF.

This sequence joins TRBV4-2 and TRBJ2-4; the D gene TCRdb calls, TRBD2, cannot be checked with no DNA. Germline loops: CDR1 LGHNA, CDR2 YNFKEQ. This CDR3 contains 16 residues. CDR3 sequence: CASSQVGGLEEVIQYF.

The chain recombines TRBV5-1 with TRBJ2-3; TCRdb names TRBD2, which stays unverified in the absence of DNA. Germline values: CDR1 SGHRS, CDR2 YFSETQ. The CDR3 has 13 amino acids. CDR3 residues: CASRIEAADTQYF.

J is TRBJ1-1 and V is TRBV12-3 or TRBV12-4. CDR3 length: 16 amino acids. The chain's CDR3 is CASSLVGGAANTEAFF.

V and J are TRBV5-4 and TRBJ2-5; TCRdb designates TRBD2, a call that cannot be tested without DNA. Germline-derived CDR1 and CDR2 are SGHNT and YYREEE (reference sequence). The CDR3 covers 16 residues. CDR3 loop: CASSFYSGAGGETQYF.